These T cell receptor beta chains were read from a single sample in a study of blood T cell repertoires in COVID-19. Clones were sequenced by immunoSEQ multiplex PCR, and TCRdb holds only the in-frame ones, with some missing. The sample consists of 250,000 to 400,000 clones, 85% to 90% of them appearing once. Sequenced material: peripheral blood. The receptors derive from a woman in her thirties with COVID-19, enrolled during active disease. The CDR3 runs from the conserved cysteine through the conserved F or W. The D gene is left open where the match is weak. Some rows mark clone size as missing; the rest say once, few, many or name a class of expanded clone.

v_gene: TRBV19; d_gene: TRBD1; j_gene: TRBJ1-4; abundance: -; len: 15; CDR3aa: CASRKAGTGNEKLFF; CDR3nt: TGTGCCAGTAGGAAAGCGGGGACAGGGAATGAAAAACTGTTTTTT
v_gene: TRBV6-5; d_gene: TRBD2; j_gene: TRBJ2-7; abundance: -; len: 14; CDR3aa: CASSYRGGSYEQYF; CDR3nt: TGTGCCAGCAGTTACCGAGGCGGGAGCTACGAGCAGTACTTC
v_gene: TRBV7-2; d_gene: TRBD2; j_gene: TRBJ2-1; abundance: -; len: 15; CDR3aa: CASSLQAGGYNEQFF; CDR3nt: TGTGCCAGCAGCTTACAAGCGGGAGGCTACAATGAGCAGTTCTTC
v_gene: TRBV27; d_gene: TRBD1; j_gene: TRBJ1-3; abundance: -; len: 15; CDR3aa: CASSPRDRGGNTIYF; CDR3nt: TGTGCCAGCAGTCCCCGGGACAGGGGTGGAAACACCATATATTTT
v_gene: TRBV7-9; d_gene: -; j_gene: TRBJ1-2; abundance: -; len: 14; CDR3aa: CASSLSSPGGGYTF; CDR3nt: TGTGCCAGCAGCCTATCCTCACCGGGGGGTGGCTACACCTTC
v_gene: TRBV12-3/TRBV12-4; d_gene: TRBD1; j_gene: TRBJ1-2; abundance: -; len: 13; CDR3aa: CASSLGDRAGYTF; CDR3nt: TGTGCCAGCAGTTTAGGGGACAGAGCCGGCTACACCTTC
v_gene: TRBV28; d_gene: TRBD1; j_gene: TRBJ2-5; abundance: once; len: 13; CDR3aa: CASSFRDRDTQYF; CDR3nt: TGTGCCAGCAGTTTTCGGGACAGGGACACCCAGTACTTC
v_gene: TRBV29-1; d_gene: -; j_gene: TRBJ2-1; abundance: -; len: 18; CDR3aa: CSVEFGGWLSNSYNEQFF; CDR3nt: TGCAGCGTCGAGTTTGGGGGGTGGTTGTCGAACTCCTACAATGAGCAGTTCTTC
v_gene: TRBV7-2; d_gene: -; j_gene: TRBJ1-3; abundance: -; len: 16; CDR3aa: CASRGGGAVSGNTIYF; CDR3nt: TGTGCCAGCCGAGGTGGGGGGGCAGTTAGTGGAAACACCATATATTTT
v_gene: TRBV28; d_gene: -; j_gene: TRBJ1-6; abundance: -; len: 15; CDR3aa: CASSTRQEWDSPLHF; CDR3nt: TGTGCCAGCAGTACCCGACAGGAGTGGGATTCACCCCTCCACTTT
v_gene: TRBV24-1; d_gene: TRBD1; j_gene: TRBJ2-3; abundance: once; len: 14; CDR3aa: CATSDRGSTDTQYF; CDR3nt: TGTGCCACCAGTGACAGGGGGAGCACAGATACGCAGTATTTT
v_gene: TRBV12-3/TRBV12-4; d_gene: -; j_gene: TRBJ2-7; abundance: -; len: 13; CDR3aa: CASSNRVTYEQYF; CDR3nt: TGTGCCAGCAGCAACAGGGTAACCTACGAGCAGTACTTC
v_gene: TRBV18; d_gene: TRBD1; j_gene: TRBJ1-4; abundance: -; len: 15; CDR3aa: CASSPTQGIFEKLFF; CDR3nt: TGTGCCAGCTCACCTACACAGGGGATATTTGAAAAACTGTTTTTT
v_gene: TRBV18; d_gene: TRBD1; j_gene: TRBJ1-2; abundance: once; len: 14; CDR3aa: CASSPPGTGGGYTF; CDR3nt: TGTGCCAGCTCACCTCCCGGGACAGGAGGTGGCTACACCTTC
v_gene: TRBV29-1; d_gene: -; j_gene: TRBJ2-1; abundance: -; len: 11; CDR3aa: CSVESYNEQFF; CDR3nt: TGCAGCGTTGAGTCGTACAATGAGCAGTTCTTC
v_gene: TRBV28; d_gene: TRBD1; j_gene: TRBJ1-2; abundance: -; len: 13; CDR3aa: CASSYGQGTGYTF; CDR3nt: TGTGCCAGCAGTTACGGACAGGGGACAGGCTACACCTTC
v_gene: TRBV19; d_gene: -; j_gene: TRBJ1-5; abundance: -; len: 14; CDR3aa: CASNYRTANQPQHF; CDR3nt: TGTGCCAGTAATTACCGTACAGCCAATCAGCCCCAGCATTTT
v_gene: TRBV19; d_gene: -; j_gene: TRBJ1-3; abundance: -; len: 16; CDR3aa: CASSFKTARSGNTIYF; CDR3nt: TGTGCCAGTAGTTTTAAGACAGCGAGATCTGGAAACACCATATATTTT
v_gene: TRBV14; d_gene: TRBD1; j_gene: TRBJ2-1; abundance: -; len: 19; CDR3aa: CASSQPSQGRTGAYNEQFF; CDR3nt: TGTGCCAGCAGCCAACCCTCTCAAGGTCGGACAGGGGCCTACAATGAGCAGTTCTTC
v_gene: TRBV3-1/TRBV3-2; d_gene: -; j_gene: TRBJ1-3; abundance: -; len: 15; CDR3aa: CASSTRTFSGNTIYF; CDR3nt: TGTGCCAGCAGCACCCGGACATTCTCTGGAAACACCATATATTTT
v_gene: TRBV5-1; d_gene: TRBD2; j_gene: TRBJ2-5; abundance: -; len: 16; CDR3aa: CASSISGRAYQETQYF; CDR3nt: TGCGCCAGCAGTATTAGCGGGAGAGCCTATCAAGAGACCCAGTACTTC
v_gene: TRBV30; d_gene: -; j_gene: TRBJ1-2; abundance: -; len: 13; CDR3aa: CAWSVSGDGGYTF; CDR3nt: TGTGCCTGGAGTGTATCCGGGGATGGTGGCTACACCTTC
v_gene: TRBV6-6; d_gene: -; j_gene: TRBJ1-2; abundance: -; len: 13; CDR3aa: CASSPGQLYGYTF; CDR3nt: TGTGCCAGCAGTCCCGGACAGCTCTATGGCTACACCTTC
v_gene: TRBV27; d_gene: TRBD1; j_gene: TRBJ1-1; abundance: -; len: 14; CDR3aa: CASSTGTENTEAFF; CDR3nt: TGTGCCAGCAGTACTGGGACAGAGAACACTGAAGCTTTCTTT
v_gene: TRBV10-3; d_gene: TRBD1; j_gene: TRBJ1-1; abundance: once; len: 13; CDR3aa: CAIKPFRGTEAFF; CDR3nt: TGTGCCATCAAGCCGTTCAGGGGGACTGAAGCTTTCTTT
v_gene: TRBV5-4; d_gene: -; j_gene: TRBJ1-1; abundance: -; len: 13; CDR3aa: CASSYSPDTEAFF; CDR3nt: TGTGCCAGCAGCTACAGCCCGGACACTGAAGCTTTCTTT
v_gene: TRBV4-1; d_gene: TRBD2; j_gene: TRBJ2-2; abundance: -; len: 16; CDR3aa: CASSQQGLAGTGELFF; CDR3nt: TGCGCCAGCAGCCAACAGGGACTAGCGGGAACCGGGGAGCTGTTTTTT
v_gene: TRBV27; d_gene: TRBD1; j_gene: TRBJ1-2; abundance: -; len: 14; CDR3aa: CASSSLTGANGYTF; CDR3nt: TGTGCCAGCAGTTCTTTAACAGGGGCGAACGGCTACACCTTC
v_gene: TRBV25-1; d_gene: -; j_gene: TRBJ2-7; abundance: few; len: 11; CDR3aa: CASSRGYEQYF; CDR3nt: TGTGCCAGCAGTAGGGGGTACGAGCAGTACTTC
v_gene: TRBV5-5; d_gene: TRBD1; j_gene: TRBJ1-4; abundance: -; len: 14; CDR3aa: CASSFWGTGEKLFF; CDR3nt: TGTGCCAGCAGCTTCTGGGGGACAGGTGAAAAACTGTTTTTT
v_gene: TRBV4-1; d_gene: TRBD2; j_gene: TRBJ2-1; abundance: -; len: 16; CDR3aa: CASSQDQLAVWDEQFF; CDR3nt: TGCGCCAGCAGCCAAGATCAACTAGCGGTATGGGATGAGCAGTTCTTC
v_gene: TRBV27; d_gene: -; j_gene: TRBJ2-2; abundance: -; len: 17; CDR3aa: CASSLSGGITLTGELFF; CDR3nt: TGTGCCAGCAGTTTATCAGGCGGCATCACCCTCACCGGGGAGCTGTTTTTT
v_gene: TRBV5-5; d_gene: -; j_gene: TRBJ2-5; abundance: -; len: 12; CDR3aa: CASRDSQETQYF; CDR3nt: TGTGCCAGCAGGGACAGCCAAGAGACCCAGTACTTC
v_gene: TRBV4-1; d_gene: TRBD1; j_gene: TRBJ1-2; abundance: once; len: 14; CDR3aa: CASSRGGASYGYTF; CDR3nt: TGCGCCAGCAGCCGAGGGGGCGCATCCTATGGCTACACCTTC
v_gene: TRBV28; d_gene: -; j_gene: TRBJ2-7; abundance: -; len: 17; CDR3aa: CASSTRRRSDPSYEQYF; CDR3nt: TGTGCCAGCAGTACCCGCCGCCGTAGCGACCCCTCCTACGAGCAGTACTTC
v_gene: TRBV27; d_gene: -; j_gene: TRBJ2-3; abundance: -; len: 14; CDR3aa: CASSLRGNTDTQYF; CDR3nt: TGTGCCAGCAGCCTGAGGGGGAACACAGATACGCAGTATTTT
v_gene: TRBV19; d_gene: -; j_gene: TRBJ1-2; abundance: -; len: 12; CDR3aa: CASNAPSYGYTF; CDR3nt: TGTGCCAGTAACGCGCCATCCTATGGCTACACCTTC
v_gene: TRBV11-3; d_gene: -; j_gene: TRBJ2-1; abundance: few; len: 15; CDR3aa: CASSLGGISYNEQFF; CDR3nt: TGTGCCAGCAGCTTAGGCGGAATCTCCTACAATGAGCAGTTCTTC
v_gene: TRBV3-1/TRBV3-2; d_gene: -; j_gene: TRBJ2-1; abundance: -; len: 11; CDR3aa: CASSRGLEQFF; CDR3nt: TGTGCCAGCAGCCGGGGACTTGAGCAGTTCTTC
v_gene: TRBV13; d_gene: -; j_gene: TRBJ2-1; abundance: -; len: 12; CDR3aa: CASSLLLYEQFF; CDR3nt: TGTGCCAGCAGCCTCCTCCTATATGAGCAGTTCTTC
v_gene: TRBV4-1; d_gene: -; j_gene: TRBJ2-7; abundance: -; len: 13; CDR3aa: CASSQGRSYEQYF; CDR3nt: TGCGCCAGCAGCCAAGGACGGAGCTACGAGCAGTACTTC
v_gene: TRBV11-2; d_gene: -; j_gene: TRBJ2-5; abundance: -; len: 15; CDR3aa: CASSLTPTRGETQYF; CDR3nt: TGTGCCAGCAGCTTAACCCCAACCCGGGGGGAGACCCAGTACTTC
v_gene: TRBV28; d_gene: TRBD1; j_gene: TRBJ1-1; abundance: -; len: 15; CDR3aa: CASSLEGGLNTEAFF; CDR3nt: TGTGCCAGCAGTTTAGAAGGGGGCCTGAACACTGAAGCTTTCTTT
v_gene: TRBV6-2/TRBV6-3; d_gene: -; j_gene: TRBJ2-7; abundance: -; len: 15; CDR3aa: CASSYGPNGGYEQYF; CDR3nt: TGTGCCAGCAGTTACGGCCCCAACGGGGGCTACGAGCAGTACTTC
v_gene: TRBV5-1; d_gene: -; j_gene: TRBJ2-7; abundance: -; len: 15; CDR3aa: CANRQAARENYEQYF; CDR3nt: TGCGCCAACCGACAGGCGGCCAGGGAGAACTACGAGCAGTACTTC
v_gene: TRBV29-1; d_gene: -; j_gene: TRBJ2-1; abundance: -; len: 15; CDR3aa: CSVVAGSLLYNEQFF; CDR3nt: TGCAGCGTTGTCGCGGGGAGCCTCCTTTACAATGAGCAGTTCTTC
v_gene: TRBV25-1; d_gene: -; j_gene: TRBJ1-2; abundance: -; len: 15; CDR3aa: CASSERAGVDYGYTF; CDR3nt: TGTGCCAGCAGTGAACGGGCAGGGGTCGACTATGGCTACACCTTC
v_gene: TRBV27; d_gene: TRBD1; j_gene: TRBJ2-7; abundance: -; len: 13; CDR3aa: CASSKGQSYEQYF; CDR3nt: TGTGCCAGCAGCAAGGGACAGTCCTACGAGCAGTACTTC
v_gene: TRBV7-3; d_gene: TRBD1; j_gene: TRBJ1-1; abundance: -; len: 13; CDR3aa: CASSSDRETEAFF; CDR3nt: TGTGCCAGCAGCTCAGACAGGGAGACTGAAGCTTTCTTT
v_gene: TRBV11-2; d_gene: TRBD1; j_gene: TRBJ1-4; abundance: -; len: 15; CDR3aa: CASSFRQGGQEKLFF; CDR3nt: TGTGCCAGCAGCTTCCGACAGGGAGGCCAAGAAAAACTGTTTTTT
v_gene: TRBV16; d_gene: TRBD2; j_gene: TRBJ2-3; abundance: -; len: 16; CDR3aa: CASSQSGAGAPSTQYF; CDR3nt: TGTGCCAGCAGCCAATCAGGGGCGGGAGCACCCAGTACGCAGTATTTT
v_gene: TRBV5-4; d_gene: -; j_gene: TRBJ1-1; abundance: -; len: 13; CDR3aa: CASSLPENTEAFF; CDR3nt: TGTGCCAGCAGCTTGCCAGAGAACACTGAAGCTTTCTTT
v_gene: TRBV7-8; d_gene: TRBD2; j_gene: TRBJ2-2; abundance: -; len: 16; CDR3aa: CASSWSSGSGTGELFF; CDR3nt: TGTGCCAGCAGCTGGTCTAGCGGGAGTGGTACCGGGGAGCTGTTTTTT
v_gene: TRBV28; d_gene: -; j_gene: TRBJ1-6; abundance: -; len: 16; CDR3aa: CASSLDQGTNNSPLHF; CDR3nt: TGTGCCAGCAGTTTAGACCAGGGCACCAATAATTCACCCCTCCACTTT
v_gene: TRBV5-6; d_gene: TRBD1; j_gene: TRBJ1-1; abundance: -; len: 15; CDR3aa: CASSLAVGQGTEAFF; CDR3nt: TGTGCCAGCAGCTTGGCCGTGGGACAGGGAACTGAAGCTTTCTTT